Presented here are 20 T cell receptor beta chains from one specimen sequenced in a study of T cells after yellow fever vaccination. TCRdb reprocessed the 5' RACE reads via MiXCR and lists one record per CDR3 protein. Of about 73,000 distinct CDR3 sequences listed, roughly 7.4% are singletons. Sequences were derived from CD8+ T cells sorted from PBMCs, sampled on the day of the yellow fever booster vaccination. These TCRs come from a man aged 25 to 40 who received the YFV17D yellow fever vaccine.

Remarks on this clonotype: A much larger clone sits a single nucleotide away, making a read error possible. The genes are TRBV3-1 and TRBJ2-7; D is uncertain. Per germline, CDR1 LGHDT and CDR2 YNNKEL (reference sequence). The CDR3 extends over 13 amino acids. CDR3 DNA sequence: TGTGCCAGCAGCCAATTTGCACTCTACGGGCAGTACTTC. As protein: CASSQFALYGQYF.

Regarding this clonotype: The junction shows a germline mismatch at one end, possibly a read error. The genes are TRBV20-1 and TRBJ2-7; 10 bases map to TRBD1. The germline V gene encodes CDR1 DFQATT and CDR2 SNEGSKA (reference sequence). The length of the CDR3 is 10 residues. CDR3 sequence: CSATGTGVPF. The CDR3 bases are TGCAGTGCTACGGGGACAGGGGTTCCCTTC.

This clonotype was picked up many times. This chain joins TRBV4-3 and TRBJ2-1, with TRBD1 identical over 8 bases. V trimming: 4 bases; J trimming: 8 bases; junction bases outside the gene matches: 7. The CDR3 loop spans 14 amino acids. The V gene's germline CDR1 is LGHNA and CDR2 YSLEER. Here the CDR3 DNA reads TGCGCCAGCAGCCCCTCCCTGACAGGGGATGAGCAGTTCTTC. Translating gives CASSPSLTGDEQFF.

The chain recombines TRBV27 with TRBJ2-1; unclear D gene. V was cut by 2 bases and J by 5 bases, with 13 bases left in between. The CDR3 runs to 15 residues. Germline assignment: CDR1 MNHEY and CDR2 SMNVEV (reference sequence). CDR3 sequence: CASSLGNTPDNEQFF. The CDR3 DNA reads TGTGCCAGCAGTTTAGGTAATACTCCTGACAATGAGCAGTTCTTC.

This clonotype was seen many times. The chain links TRBV10-2 to TRBJ2-1; 10 bases fit TRBD2. V lost 1 base to trimming and J lost 4 bases; unmatched junction nucleotides: 4. This CDR3 region has 16 residues. Germline V gives CDR1 WSHSY, CDR2 SAAADI. CDR3: CASSELSGRDYNEQFF. For the CDR3, the DNA is TGCGCCAGCAGTGAGTTAAGCGGGAGGGATTACAATGAGCAGTTCTTC.

The chain employs TRBV10-2 and TRBJ2-2; TRBD2 is a possible D gene (7 bases). Germline loops: CDR1 WSHSY, CDR2 SAAADI. The CDR3 contains 15 residues. Trimming cost V 3 bases and J 6 bases, with 14 bases left between them. The CDR3 bases are TGCGCCAGCAGTGATCTTCGGGGGGCGCCCGGGGAGCTGTTTTTT. Protein product: CASSDLRGAPGELFF.

V and J are TRBV7-3 and TRBJ2-1, with D unresolved. The CDR3 has 14 residues. Trimming removed 3 bases from V and 4 bases from J, with 10 bases in between. Germline lookup yields CDR1 SGHTA and CDR2 FQGTGA. As DNA, the CDR3 is TGTGCCAGCAGCTTGGCGTCGGATTACAATGAGCAGTTCTTC. Translating gives CASSLASDYNEQFF.

This chain uses TRBV30 with TRBJ2-7; TRBD2 might be the D (5 bases). CDR1 GTSNPN and CDR2 SVGIG come from the germline V gene (reference sequence). V gave up 5 bases and J gave up 5 bases, with 19 bases separating them. The CDR3 sequence is 14 residues long. CDR3 amino acids: CAWASLNAYDEQYF. In nucleotides, the CDR3 is TGTGCCTGGGCTAGCCTTAACGCCTACGACGAGCAGTACTTC.

The chain combines TRBV5-4 with TRBJ2-3; 9 bases match TRBD2. Germline values: CDR1 SGHNT, CDR2 YYREEE (reference sequence). The CDR3 covers 16 residues. V gave up 4 bases and J gave up 5 bases; unmatched junction bases: 11. The CDR3 loop is CASSPIAGVVEDTQYF. In DNA, the CDR3 is TGTGCCAGCAGCCCGATAGCGGGGGTTGTGGAAGATACGCAGTATTTT.

This clonotype showed up just a few times. The chain recombines TRBV27 with TRBJ2-3, with 11 bases lining up with TRBD2. CDR3 length: 16 residues. The germline V gene encodes CDR1 MNHEY and CDR2 SMNVEV (reference sequence). Trimming cost V 7 bases and J 6 bases; bases outside gene matches: 12. CDR3 DNA sequence: TGTGCCAGCACTCCCCTGACTAGCGGGGTTCGTGATACGCAGTATTTT. As protein: CASTPLTSGVRDTQYF.

This clonotype is deemed medium-sized. The rearrangement links TRBV4-3 to TRBJ2-7; D not resolved. V gave up 4 bases and J gave up 3 bases, with 13 bases separating them. The CDR3 is 14 amino acids. In germline, CDR1 is LGHNA, CDR2 YSLEER. The CDR3 region is CASSLSLEIYEQYF. CDR3 DNA: TGCGCCAGCAGCCTTTCACTTGAAATCTACGAGCAGTACTTC.

This clonotype was picked up a small number of times. The chain uses TRBV18 and TRBJ2-2; D remains unclear. Per germline, CDR1 KGHSH and CDR2 LQKENI. V dropped 7 bases and J dropped 3 bases, with 9 bases sitting between them. CDR3 length: 13 amino acids. CDR3 bases: TGTGCCAGCTTTGAGGATGACACCGGGGAGCTGTTTTTT. It is translated as CASFEDDTGELFF.

The CDR3 nucleotides are TGTGCCAGCAGCAAAGCTGTATGGACAAGAGGTGAGCAGTTCTTC. Its protein is CASSKAVWTRGEQFF. V gene TRBV21-1 combines with J gene TRBJ2-1; the DNA was not compared with TRBD1, the D call given in the table. TRBV21-1 is annotated as a pseudogene. CDR3 length equals 15 residues.

The table lists this clonotype with a few counts. The chain recombines TRBV6-5 with TRBJ1-6, with D hard to call. V lost 2 bases and J 7 bases, leaving 9 bases between the germline ends. CDR1 and CDR2 (germline): MNHEY, SVGAGI. The CDR3 is 14 residues long. The CDR3 loop reads CASSYIGWNSPLHF. CDR3 DNA: TGTGCCAGCAGTTACATCGGCTGGAATTCACCCCTCCACTTT.

This clonotype showed up just a few times. The chain recombines TRBV4-1 with TRBJ2-1, with a weak D call TRBD2 (5 bases). Germline-derived CDR1 and CDR2 are MGHRA and YSYEKL. The CDR3 has 15 residues. V was trimmed by 4 bases and J by 9 bases, leaving 19 bases between them. The CDR3, as DNA: TGCGCCAGCAGCCCCGGACTCCTGGAGAGGGTTGAGCAGTTCTTC. This sequence encodes CASSPGLLERVEQFF.

This clonotype was picked up a small number of times. The chain uses TRBV25-1 and TRBJ2-1, with a possible D match to TRBD2 (6 bases). The CDR3 spans 15 residues. CDR1 is MGHDK and CDR2 is SYGVNS in the germline V gene. V lost 4 bases and J 5 bases, leaving 15 bases between the germline ends. CDR3 coding DNA: TGTGCCAGCAGTGCGGGACTTCTTCAAGACAATGAGCAGTTCTTC. Protein: CASSAGLLQDNEQFF.

The chain combines TRBV6-5 with TRBJ2-7; possible D gene TRBD2, 6 bases. Germline assignment: CDR1 MNHEY and CDR2 SVGAGI. The CDR3 sequence is 14 residues long. Trimming cost V 0 bases and J 6 bases, with 12 bases left between them. The CDR3 sequence is CASSYSGEEVEQYF. In nucleotides, the CDR3 is TGTGCCAGCAGTTACTCTGGGGAGGAGGTCGAGCAGTACTTC.

This sequence joins TRBV4-3 and TRBJ2-5; TRBD1 aligns across 7 bases. The CDR3 runs to 15 residues. The V gene's germline CDR1 is LGHNA and CDR2 YSLEER. Losses at the gene ends were 0 bases for V and 2 bases for J; bases not matched to a gene: 3. The CDR3 DNA follows: TGCGCCAGCAGCCAAGATGAACAGGGGCAAGAGACCCAGTACTTC. This gives the protein CASSQDEQGQETQYF.

J is TRBJ2-3 and V is TRBV11-2; either TRBD1 or TRBD2 may supply D (5 bases each). Trimming stripped 5 bases from V and 5 bases from J, with 17 bases between. The CDR3 covers 15 residues. Germline loops: CDR1 SGHAT, CDR2 FQNNGV. The CDR3 DNA sequence: TGTGCCAGCAGCCCAGGCGTGGGACCTAGAGATACGCAGTATTTT. Protein product: CASSPGVGPRDTQYF.

In this sample, this clonotype turned up a few times. This rearrangement joins TRBV12-3 or TRBV12-4 to TRBJ2-2; D ambiguous. The V end was cut by 5 bases, the J end by 7 bases, with 11 bases between. This CDR3 contains 13 residues. CDR3 residues: CASSPSGSGELFF. In nucleotides, the CDR3 is TGTGCCAGCAGTCCCTCCGGTAGCGGGGAGCTGTTTTTT.